Only one count was recorded for the clone carrying this T cell receptor (beta chain). Data came from immunoSEQ multiplex PCR; TCRdb stores just in-frame clones and leaves some out. The repertoire includes tens of thousands of clones, approximately 90% of them detected once, and 0.95% to 1.5% sits in the top ten. These data originate in a study of control samples from healthy donors and cancer patients. In germline, CDR1 is MDHEN, CDR2 SYDVKM. The CDR3 consists of 15 residues. The trim removed 6 bases at V and 1 base at J, leaving 8 bases unmatched. The rearrangement joins TRBV28 to TRBJ2-7; 8 positions match TRBD1. The TCR comes from a woman in her fifties or sixties in good health. Sequenced material: blood. The CDR3 spells CASSTDQGASYEQYF. CDR3 in DNA: TGTGCCAGCAGCACAGACCAGGGGGCTTCCTACGAGCAGTACTTC.